A single sample gave rise to the 29 T cell receptor beta chains below, sequenced in a study of identical twins (dated by TCRdb to the mid-2010s). Library creation used 5' RACE. The instrument given in TCRdb is Illumina HiSeq 2000. TCRdb passed the public sequencing reads through fastp at Q25 and MiXCR, retaining productive beta sequences. For every CDR3 protein sequence, its rows merge into one entry that carries the most common genes and DNA. Recorded for this sample are fewer than 550,000 distinct CDR3 sequences; approximately 14% of them occurred a single time. Approximately 1% of the sample belongs to the ten largest clones. This same sample was also part of a study on yellow fever vaccine responses in identical twins.

The sequenced material came from CD4+ T cells sorted from blood. The receptors originated from a woman between 18 and 30 years old in good health.

This clonotype was seen a handful of times. The chain combines TRBV20-1 with TRBJ2-7, with TRBD2 matching over 15 bases. The CDR3 spans 17 residues. Germline V gene sequence: CDR1 DFQATT, CDR2 SNEGSKA (reference sequence). V lost 3 bases and J lost 0; bases outside the gene matches: 6. DNA of the CDR3: TGCAGTGCTAGGGGGACTAGCGGGAGGATCAGCTCCTACGAGCAGTACTTC. This translates into CSARGTSGRISSYEQYF.

This clonotype was recorded at least ten times. V usage is TRBV20-1 and J usage is TRBJ1-2; D unclear. V was cut by 0 bases and J by 8 bases, with 4 bases left in between. This CDR3 spans 10 amino acids. CDR1 is DFQATT and CDR2 is SNEGSKA in the germline V gene (reference sequence). DNA of the CDR3: TGCAGTGCTAGAGATCGAGGCTACACCTTC. The encoded protein is CSARDRGYTF.

The chain carries TRBV4-2 and TRBJ2-1; D perhaps matches TRBD2 (5 bases). Germline loops: CDR1 LGHNA, CDR2 YNFKEQ. Trimming left V 2 bases short and J 7 bases short, with 12 bases between. The CDR3 consists of 14 residues. CDR3 region: CASSQPGLSNEQFF. The CDR3 region has the DNA TGTGCCAGCAGCCAACCAGGACTGTCGAATGAGCAGTTCTTC.

The rearrangement uses TRBV5-1 and TRBJ2-5; 11 bases match TRBD1. Germline values: CDR1 SGHRS, CDR2 YFSETQ. With 7 bases clipped from V and 6 bases from J, the junction kept 11 bases outside the gene matches. CDR3 length: 15 amino acids. The CDR3: CASWAGTGGMKTQYF. CDR3 nucleotides: TGCGCCAGCTGGGCCGGGACAGGGGGTATGAAGACCCAGTACTTC.

This clonotype has only a few counts. The V call is TRBV3-1, the J call TRBJ2-7; D is undetermined. The CDR3 runs to 13 residues. V lost 2 bases and J lost 6, with 11 bases in between. Germline CDR1 and CDR2: LGHDT and YNNKEL (reference sequence). The CDR3 loop reads CASSQNALGEQYF. The CDR3 DNA reads TGTGCCAGCAGCCAAAACGCCTTGGGCGAGCAGTACTTC.

There are many counts of this clonotype. The rearrangement uses TRBV12-3 or TRBV12-4 and TRBJ2-1; D uncertain. V shed 1 base and J shed 8 bases, with 3 bases lying between them. The CDR3 runs 11 residues. The CDR3 here is CASSLGHEQFF. The CDR3 bases are TGTGCCAGCAGTTTAGGTCATGAGCAGTTCTTC.

DNA for the CDR3: TGTGCCCTTAAGGAGGGACCGAACTATGGCTACACCTTC. Residues: CALKEGPNYGYTF. The rearrangement joins TRBV30 to TRBJ1-2, with a weak D call TRBD1 (5 bases). Germline CDR1 and CDR2: GTSNPN and SVGIG (reference sequence). The ends were cut back, 8 bases at V and 2 bases at J, with 15 bases in the middle. This CDR3 comprises 13 residues. Filled out from reference TRBV30 and TRBJ1-2, the complete variable domain reads SQTIHQWPATLVQPVGSPLSLECTVEGTSNPNLYWYRQAAGRGLQLLFYSVGIGQISSEVPQNLSASRPQDRQFILSSKKLLLSDSGFYLCALKEGPNYGYTFGSGTRLTVV.

Worth noting for this clonotype: One junction end disagrees with the germline gene, perhaps due to a read error. J is TRBJ2-7 and V is TRBV12-3 or TRBV12-4; D possibly matches TRBD1 or TRBD2 (5 bases each). The CDR3 is made up of 12 amino acids. The CDR3 DNA sequence: TGTGCCAGCAGGGGGACCAACAGGAAATTAAACTTC. Its protein product is CASRGTNRKLNF.

This chain joins TRBV6-2 or TRBV6-3 and TRBJ2-5; TRBD2 matches 10 bases. V was pared by 4 bases and J by 7 bases, with 6 bases of the junction left unmatched. The CDR3 length is 14 residues. The germline V gene has CDR1 MNHEY and CDR2 SVGEGT. The CDR3 reads CASSSTSGIGTQYF. The CDR3 DNA reads TGTGCCAGCAGTTCAACTAGCGGGATTGGGACCCAGTACTTC.

The chain recombines TRBV2 with TRBJ2-3, with 7 bases matching TRBD2. The germline V gene has CDR1 SNHLY and CDR2 FYNNEI. The junction had 3 bases not matched to a gene; V was cut back by 4 bases and J by 5 bases. This CDR3 has 13 amino acids. CDR3 loop: CASSAGREDTQYF. The CDR3 region has the DNA TGTGCCAGCAGTGCGGGGAGGGAAGATACGCAGTATTTT. Variable domain in full (rest from reference TRBV2 and TRBJ2-3): EPEVTQTPSHQVTQMGQEVILRCVPISNHLYFYWYRQILGQKVEFLVSFYNNEISEKSEIFDDQFSVERPDGSNFTLKIRSTKLEDSAMYFCASSAGREDTQYFGPGTRLTVL.

The rearrangement joins TRBV20-1 to TRBJ2-5, with a possible D match to TRBD1 (6 bases). CDR3 length equals 14 residues. The ends were cut back, 1 base at V and 5 bases at J, with 14 bases in the middle. Germline lookup yields CDR1 DFQATT and CDR2 SNEGSKA (reference sequence). The CDR3 is CSARAGGGRETQYF. In DNA, the CDR3 is TGCAGTGCTAGAGCTGGGGGCGGTCGGGAGACCCAGTACTTC.

This clonotype was seen at least ten times. The chain combines TRBV12-3 or TRBV12-4 with TRBJ2-1; 7 positions agree with TRBD1. CDR3 size: 14 residues. After removal of 9 bases from V and 5 bases from J, the junction contained 10 bases not matched to a gene. CDR3 sequence reads: CASSRTGGNNEQFF. The CDR3 bases are TGTGCCAGTTCTCGGACAGGTGGAAACAATGAGCAGTTCTTC.

V is TRBV11-1 and J is TRBJ2-3; 9 nucleotides line up with TRBD2. This CDR3 is 18 amino acids long. V trimming: 5 bases; J trimming: 3 bases; junction bases outside the gene matches: 15. The V gene's germline CDR1 is SGHAT and CDR2 FQDESV (reference sequence). Written as DNA, the CDR3 is TGTGCCAGCAGCCCACCGGGCGGGGGGGCCTTTAGTACAGATACGCAGTATTTT. This translates into CASSPPGGGAFSTDTQYF. Full variable domain (missing parts from reference TRBV11-1 and TRBJ2-3): EAEVAQSPRYKITEKSQAVAFWCDPISGHATLYWYRQILGQGPELLVQFQDESVVDDSQLPKDRFSAERLKGVDSTLKIQPAELGDSAMYLCASSPPGGGAFSTDTQYFGPGTRLTVL.

This clonotype was seen a few times. This chain connects TRBV20-1 to TRBJ2-3; 9 bases agree with TRBD1. After removal of 1 base from V and 1 base from J, the junction contained 3 bases not matched to a gene. Germline V gives CDR1 DFQATT, CDR2 SNEGSKA (reference sequence). There are 15 residues in the CDR3. The CDR3 DNA sequence: TGCAGTGCTAGAGCGGGACAGGGAGGCACAGATACGCAGTATTTT. Its translation is CSARAGQGGTDTQYF.

This clonotype was observed at least ten times. The chain recombines TRBV20-1 with TRBJ2-1; 11 nucleotides line up with TRBD1. The V gene end was trimmed by 7 bases and the J gene end by 6 bases; junction bases not matched to a gene: 5. The CDR3 totals 13 residues. Germline CDR1 is DFQATT and CDR2 is SNEGSKA (reference sequence). CDR3 sequence: CSVPGQGVNEQFF. The CDR3 nucleotides are TGCAGTGTCCCGGGACAGGGGGTCAATGAGCAGTTCTTC.

This clonotype was observed at least ten times. The chain couples TRBV14 to TRBJ2-1; unclear D gene. The CDR3 spans 14 residues. CDR1 is SGHDN and CDR2 is FVKESK in the germline V gene. Trimming removed 2 bases from V and 4 bases from J, with 9 bases in between. The CDR3: CASSQIGPYNEQFF. DNA for the CDR3: TGTGCCAGCAGCCAAATAGGGCCATACAATGAGCAGTTCTTC.

V gene TRBV30 combines with J gene TRBJ1-1; D call uncertain. Germline CDR1 is GTSNPN and CDR2 is SVGIG (reference sequence). This CDR3 contains 12 residues. V was pared by 5 bases and J by 1 base, with 8 bases between. CDR3 bases: TGTGCCTGGGTCTCCGGGAACACTGAAGCTTTCTTT. It encodes CAWVSGNTEAFF.

This clonotype was counted a few times. J is TRBJ2-7 and V is TRBV29-1; D possibly uses TRBD1 or TRBD2 (5 bases each). Trimming left V 7 bases short and J 4 bases short, with 14 bases between. This CDR3 contains 12 residues. In germline, CDR1 is SQVTM, CDR2 ANQGSEA. As DNA, the CDR3 is TGCAGCGCACGCCGGGGCGCGTACGAGCAGTACTTC. Translation gives CSARRGAYEQYF.

This clonotype has only a few counts. The V and J genes are TRBV20-1 and TRBJ1-4; D not resolved. The CDR3 covers 15 residues. CDR1 and CDR2 (germline): DFQATT, SNEGSKA (reference sequence). Trimming removed 5 bases from V and 3 bases from J, with 16 bases in between. The CDR3: CSAGGMGPANEKLFF. The CDR3, as DNA: TGCAGTGCTGGAGGTATGGGCCCGGCTAATGAAAAACTGTTTTTT.

This clonotype came up once. The gene calls are TRBV18 and TRBJ1-2; 7 positions match TRBD1. V dropped 5 bases and J dropped 6; count of bases not matched to a gene: 9. From germline, CDR1 is KGHSH and CDR2 LQKENI. The CDR3 is 14 residues long. The CDR3 DNA follows: TGTGCCAGCTCAACTAGACAGGGCAAGGATGGCTACACCTTC. It translates to CASSTRQGKDGYTF.

This clonotype has only a few counts. The CDR3 spells CASSLSRHSDTQYF. In nucleotides, the CDR3 is TGTGCCAGCAGTTTGAGTCGACACTCAGATACGCAGTATTTT. The chain uses TRBV12-3 or TRBV12-4 and TRBJ2-3, with no clear D. V was shortened by 3 bases and J by 4 bases, with 11 bases between the two germline ends. The CDR3 has 14 amino acids.

A few counts support this clonotype. The chain is built from TRBV9 and TRBJ2-7; TRBD2 might be the D (5 bases). Per the germline V gene, CDR1 is SGDLS and CDR2 is YYNGEE. V was trimmed by 4 bases and J by 3 bases, leaving 17 bases between them. The length of the CDR3 is 15 residues. CDR3 DNA: TGTGCCAGCAGCTTACGCCCCCAGCGGATCTACGAGCAGTACTTC. Translated, it gives CASSLRPQRIYEQYF.

V is TRBV10-3 and J is TRBJ1-6; D possibly corresponds to TRBD1 (6 bases). The V end was cut by 2 bases, the J end by 12 bases, with 20 bases between. CDR3 length equals 16 residues. Germline lookup yields CDR1 ENHRY and CDR2 SYGVKD. CDR3 amino acids: CAISERAQGGKKPLHF. In DNA, the CDR3 is TGTGCCATCAGTGAGCGCGCCCAAGGGGGAAAGAAACCCCTCCACTTT.

The chain links TRBV4-2 to TRBJ2-1; D is unresolved. The germline V gene encodes CDR1 LGHNA and CDR2 YNFKEQ. The CDR3 runs to 14 residues. Trimming shortened V by 1 base and J by 8 bases, and 12 bases separated the two germline ends. DNA for the CDR3: TGTGCCAGCAGCCAAGTTGATCAGATCTATGAGCAGTTCTTC. It specifies CASSQVDQIYEQFF.

The sample holds a few counts of this clonotype. The V gene is TRBV7-9, the J gene TRBJ2-1; D might be TRBD1 (5 bases). V dropped 1 base and J dropped 8 bases, with 9 bases sitting between them. Germline assignment: CDR1 SEHNR and CDR2 FQNEAQ (reference sequence). This CDR3 comprises 13 residues. The CDR3 DNA follows: TGTGCCAGCAGCTTAGGGGTACAGGATGAGCAGTTCTTC. Translated, it gives CASSLGVQDEQFF.

There are a few counts of this clonotype. The junction differs from germline at one of its ends, possibly a read error. The chain joins TRBV10-3 to TRBJ2-2; a weak D match, TRBD1 (5 bases). The CDR3 has 13 residues. Germline CDR1 reads ENHRY; CDR2 reads SYGVKD. As DNA, the CDR3 is TGTGCCACCAGTCAGGGCTCCACCGGGGAGCTGTTTTTT. This codes for CATSQGSTGELFF.

This clonotype occurred a few times. The rearrangement uses TRBV20-1 and TRBJ2-1; possibly TRBD2 for D (5 bases). This CDR3 is built from 15 residues. CDR1 and CDR2 (germline): DFQATT, SNEGSKA (reference sequence). V gave up 2 bases and J gave up 1 base, with 12 bases separating them. The CDR3 loop reads CSARRLAQSYNEQFF. CDR3 DNA: TGCAGTGCTAGAAGGCTAGCCCAGTCCTACAATGAGCAGTTCTTC.

The chain combines TRBV28 with TRBJ1-5, with D unclear. Germline V gives CDR1 MDHEN, CDR2 SYDVKM. The CDR3 is made up of 14 amino acids. Trimming left V 6 bases short and J 4 bases short, with 13 bases between. In nucleotides, the CDR3 is TGTGCCAGCAGCCTAAACGGCGGGAATCAGCCCCAGCATTTT. The encoded protein is CASSLNGGNQPQHF.

This clonotype was found many times. This sequence joins TRBV12-3 or TRBV12-4 and TRBJ1-1; the match to TRBD1 covers 11 bases. The ends lost 8 bases at V and 5 bases at J; junction bases unmatched: 7. The CDR3 spans 14 residues. The DNA for the CDR3 is TGTGCCAGCGCGGACAGGGGGCCGGGAACTGAAGCTTTCTTT. This encodes CASADRGPGTEAFF.